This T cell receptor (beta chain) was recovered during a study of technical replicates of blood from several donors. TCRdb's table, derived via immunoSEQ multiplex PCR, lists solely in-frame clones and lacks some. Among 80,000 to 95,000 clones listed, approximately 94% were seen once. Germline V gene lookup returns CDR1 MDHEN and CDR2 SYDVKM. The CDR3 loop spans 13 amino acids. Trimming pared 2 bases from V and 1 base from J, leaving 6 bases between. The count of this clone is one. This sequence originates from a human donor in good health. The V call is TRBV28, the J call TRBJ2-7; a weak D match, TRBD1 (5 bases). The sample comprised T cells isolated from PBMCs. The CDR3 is CASSLAGSYEQYF. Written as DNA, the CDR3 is TGTGCCAGCAGTTTAGCAGGGTCCTACGAGCAGTACTTC. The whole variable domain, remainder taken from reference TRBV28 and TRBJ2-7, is DVKVTQSSRYLVKRTGEKVFLECVQDMDHENMFWYRQDPGLGLRLIYFSYDVKMKEKGDIPEGYSVSREKKERFSLILESASTNQTSMYLCASSLAGSYEQYFGPGTRLTVT.